This T cell receptor (beta chain) stems from a study of CD8+ T cells in alopecia areata. Study-wide results and caveats: Normal scalp showed lower clonality than lesional scalp, especially alopecia totalis/universalis. Among patients, TCR sharing was less clear than in mice, a difference possibly due in part to HLA diversity in the patient population.

CDR3 length equals 14 residues. Germline V gene sequence: CDR1 MNHEY, CDR2 SVGAGI. Trimming cost V 6 bases and J 7 bases, with 19 bases left between them. Of note for this clone: Its antigen remains unidentified.

After isolation, RNA underwent reverse transcription to generate cDNA as the sequencing template. Repertoires were generated with immunoSEQ multiplex PCR, while TCRdb's copy carries only in-frame clones and drops some. Of 90,000 to 120,000 clones listed, under 65% were seen once; the top ten hold around 25%. The sequencing input was NKG2D-low CD8+ T cells sorted from blood. The clonotype originates from a human donor with alopecia areata. V gene TRBV6-5 combines with J gene TRBJ2-7, with D possibly being TRBD2 (6 bases). The CDR3 sequence: CASSPVLGAGEQYF. As DNA, the CDR3 is TGTGCCAGCAGCCCAGTCCTCGGGGCGGGGGAGCAGTACTTC.